The T cell receptor (beta chain) under discussion was sequenced for a study of beta chain features in type 1 diabetes. Whole-study findings and limits: PCR might preferentially amplify shorter templates, equally in patients and controls. Diminished insertions and augmented deletions at VDJ junctions characterized type 1 diabetes patients. Across all four CD4+ subsets, people with type 1 diabetes showed modestly shorter TCRB CDR3s.

Trimming took 5 bases from V and 4 from J; bases not matched to a gene: 9. The CDR3 has 18 residues. Germline V gene data show CDR1 as SGHVS and CDR2 as FQNEAQ. Of the isolated RNA, all was reverse transcribed, and so the sequenced material was expressed TCRB transcripts. There were around 3.5 million reads on average in the naive, central memory and regulatory T cell samples. The table came from immunoSEQ multiplex PCR; TCRdb's copy has only in-frame clones and leaves some out. The sample has 200,000 to 250,000 clones, around 14% seen once. This clone was detected a few times. The target antigen is unknown.

Material for sequencing was naive CD4+ T cells from blood. The V and J genes are TRBV7-8 and TRBJ2-2, with TRBD2 matching 14 bases. The TCR comes from a man aged 25 to 40 with type 1 diabetes. In DNA, the CDR3 is TGTGCCAGCAGCGGAACGGGACTAGCGGGGGTTCGCACCGGGGAGCTGTTTTTT. Residues: CASSGTGLAGVRTGELFF.